This paragraph reports one T cell receptor beta chain. No antigen is known for it. The sample originates from a study of T cells in Graves' hyperthyroidism and ophthalmopathy. Study findings and constraints: Most thyroid clonotypes that were expanded above 0.001 also turned up in blood.

V lost 4 bases and J lost 5, with 11 bases in between. The CDR3 totals 13 residues. Germline CDR1 is MDHEN and CDR2 is SYDVKM. TCR beta CDR3 regions were amplified from RNA. HTBI primers were the set used in a first-round RT-PCR of the TCR CDR3. TCRdb re-analysed the multiplex PCR reads in MiXCR, keeping a single row per CDR3 protein. The sample lists about 350,000 distinct CDR3 sequences, less than 20% occurring once. Material: blood. The sequence was obtained from a woman in her thirties or forties with Graves' ophthalmopathy. The V call is TRBV28, the J call TRBJ2-5; D is unclear. CDR3 loop: CASSSHHRETQYF. Written as DNA, the CDR3 is TGTGCCAGCAGTTCCCATCATCGGGAGACCCAGTACTTC.